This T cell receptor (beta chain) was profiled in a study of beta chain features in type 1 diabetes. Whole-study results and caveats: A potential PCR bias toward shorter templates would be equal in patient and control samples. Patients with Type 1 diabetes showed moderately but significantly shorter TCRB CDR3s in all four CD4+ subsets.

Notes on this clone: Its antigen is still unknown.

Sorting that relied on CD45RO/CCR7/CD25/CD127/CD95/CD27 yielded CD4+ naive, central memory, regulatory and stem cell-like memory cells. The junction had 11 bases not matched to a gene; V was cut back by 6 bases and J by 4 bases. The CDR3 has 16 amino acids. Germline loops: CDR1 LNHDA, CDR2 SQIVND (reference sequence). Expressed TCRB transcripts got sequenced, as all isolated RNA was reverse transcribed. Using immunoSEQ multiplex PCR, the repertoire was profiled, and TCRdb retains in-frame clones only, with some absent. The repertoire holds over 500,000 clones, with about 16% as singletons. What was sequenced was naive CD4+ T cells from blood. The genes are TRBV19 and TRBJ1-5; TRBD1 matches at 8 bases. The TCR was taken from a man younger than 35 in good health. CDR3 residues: CASRPDRETVNQPQHF. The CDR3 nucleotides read TGTGCCAGTAGACCGGACAGGGAGACGGTTAATCAGCCCCAGCATTTT.